The TCR beta chain under discussion was sequenced for a study of blood T cell repertoires in COVID-19. Study context: Nucleic acid was either cDNA or gDNA, and it came from T cells, B-cell-depleted T cells, or PBMCs.

Participant reports of clinical history set cohort assignment. Donors in Cohort 3 counted as recovered after two negative PCRs, clearance, or symptom resolution. In the original processing: Amplifying reference gene primers gave estimates of nucleated cell counts. The repertoire was sequenced with immunoSEQ multiplex PCR; TCRdb's copy has only in-frame clones and lacks some. The DNA was the basis for D and trimming; V, J and clone size are from that table. The sample records roughly 260,000 clones, 80% to 90% being singletons. This clone was seen a few times. Per the germline V gene, CDR1 is SNHLY and CDR2 is FYNNEI. The CDR3 sequence is 16 residues long. V dropped 1 base and J dropped 0 bases, with 12 bases sitting between them.

The chain recombines TRBV2 with TRBJ1-1; D perhaps matches TRBD1 (5 bases). The source material was PBMCs or T cells enriched from blood (not recorded which). The clonotype comes from a woman between 50 and 59 years old who had recovered from COVID-19. As DNA, the CDR3 is TGTGCCAGCAGTGAAGAGCAGGGTAGCATGAACACTGAAGCTTTCTTT. Encoded protein: CASSEEQGSMNTEAFF.